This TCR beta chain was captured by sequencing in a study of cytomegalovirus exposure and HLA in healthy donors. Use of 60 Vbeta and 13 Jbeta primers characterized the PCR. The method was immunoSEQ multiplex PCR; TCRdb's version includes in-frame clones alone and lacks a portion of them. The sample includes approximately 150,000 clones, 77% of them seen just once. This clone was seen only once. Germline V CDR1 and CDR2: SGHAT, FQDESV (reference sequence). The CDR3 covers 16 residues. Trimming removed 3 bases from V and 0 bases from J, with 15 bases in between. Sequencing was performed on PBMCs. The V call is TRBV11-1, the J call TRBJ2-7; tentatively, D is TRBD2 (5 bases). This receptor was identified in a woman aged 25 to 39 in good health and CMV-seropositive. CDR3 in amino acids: CASSFSFSSSSYEQYF. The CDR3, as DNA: TGTGCCAGCAGCTTTTCATTCTCTAGCAGCTCCTACGAGCAGTACTTC.